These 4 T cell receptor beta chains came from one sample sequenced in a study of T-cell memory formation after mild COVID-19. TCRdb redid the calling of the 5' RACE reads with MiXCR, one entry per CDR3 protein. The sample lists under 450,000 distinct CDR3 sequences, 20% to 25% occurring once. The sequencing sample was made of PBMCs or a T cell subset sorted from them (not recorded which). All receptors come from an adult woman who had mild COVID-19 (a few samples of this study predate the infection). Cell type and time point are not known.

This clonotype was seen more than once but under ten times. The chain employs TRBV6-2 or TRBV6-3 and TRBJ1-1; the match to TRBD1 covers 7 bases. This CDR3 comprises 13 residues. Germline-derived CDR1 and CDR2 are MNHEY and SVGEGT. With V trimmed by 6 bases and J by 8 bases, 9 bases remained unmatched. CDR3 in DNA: TGTGCCAGCAGACCTTTGACAGGGTCGGAAGCTTTCTTT. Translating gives CASRPLTGSEAFF.

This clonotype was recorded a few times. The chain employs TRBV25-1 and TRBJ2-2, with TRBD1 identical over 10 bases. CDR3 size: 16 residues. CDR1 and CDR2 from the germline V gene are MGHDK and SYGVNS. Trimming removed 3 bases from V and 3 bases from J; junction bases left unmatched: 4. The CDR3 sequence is CASSDQDRGDTGELFF. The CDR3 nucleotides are TGTGCCAGCAGTGACCAGGACAGGGGGGACACCGGGGAGCTGTTTTTT.

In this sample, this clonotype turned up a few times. CDR3 in DNA: TGTGCCAGCAGCCCGGACAGTGGCTCCTACAATGAGCAGTTCTTC. This codes for CASSPDSGSYNEQFF. The chain carries TRBV7-3 and TRBJ2-1; D perhaps matches TRBD1 (6 bases). This CDR3 spans 15 amino acids. Trimming removed 5 bases from V and 0 bases from J, with 11 bases in between. The germline V gene encodes CDR1 SGHTA and CDR2 FQGTGA.

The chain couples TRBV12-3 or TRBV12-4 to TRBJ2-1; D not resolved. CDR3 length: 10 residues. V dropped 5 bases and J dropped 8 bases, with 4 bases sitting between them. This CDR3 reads CASSNHEQFF. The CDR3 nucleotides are TGTGCCAGCAGTAACCATGAGCAGTTCTTC.